One and the same sample provided the 8 T cell receptor beta chains below, sequenced in a study of shared clonotypes between healthy human individuals. Sequenced by immunoSEQ multiplex PCR; TCRdb stores in-frame clones only, minus some. This table has hundreds of thousands of clones, about 90% appearing once. CD45RO-negative, CCR7-selected cells formed the naive CD8 fraction, which excluded terminally differentiated effector memory CD45RA+ cells. Sequencing was carried out using naive CD8+ T cells sorted from blood. These receptors originate from a man aged 30 to 45 in good health.

The chain is built from TRBV5-4 and TRBJ2-2, with TRBD2 matching 14 bases. Germline V gene data show CDR1 as SGHNT and CDR2 as YYREEE (reference sequence). Losses at the gene ends were 0 bases for V and 5 bases for J; bases not matched to a gene: 0. This CDR3 has 16 residues. The CDR3 nucleotides are TGTGCCAGCAGCTTGGGACTAGCGGGAGGGACCGGGGAGCTGTTTTTT. It is translated as CASSLGLAGGTGELFF.

The chain links TRBV2 to TRBJ2-2, with no clear D. CDR1 is SNHLY and CDR2 is FYNNEI in the germline V gene. V was clipped by 10 bases and J by 5 bases, with 8 bases between them. The length of the CDR3 is 11 residues. The CDR3 nucleotides are TGTGCCATCCTCATGACCGGGGAGCTGTTTTTT. As protein: CAILMTGELFF.

This rearrangement joins TRBV5-5 to TRBJ2-1, with a tentative D call TRBD2 (6 bases). CDR3 length equals 15 residues. Germline CDR1 is SGHKS and CDR2 is YYEKEE (reference sequence). V dropped 7 bases and J dropped 2 bases, with 16 bases sitting between them. CDR3 sequence reads: CASHQGTATYNEQFF. Written as DNA, the CDR3 is TGTGCCAGCCACCAAGGGACTGCCACCTACAATGAGCAGTTCTTC.

This chain links TRBV18 with TRBJ1-2, with D maybe TRBD1 (5 bases). Germline V gene data show CDR1 as KGHSH and CDR2 as LQKENI. The CDR3 contains 16 residues. V dropped 3 bases and J dropped 6 bases, with 20 bases sitting between them. In DNA form, the CDR3 reads TGTGCCAGCTCACCCAAGGCGTCCAGGGCGAAGGATGGCTACACCTTC. This gives the protein CASSPKASRAKDGYTF.

The rearrangement links TRBV5-1 to TRBJ1-1, with 9 bases aligning to TRBD1. This CDR3 region has 14 residues. The V gene's germline CDR1 is SGHRS and CDR2 YFSETQ. The ends lost 4 bases at V and 3 bases at J; junction bases unmatched: 4. The CDR3 bases are TGCGCCAGCAGCCAGGGACAGGGAGACACTGAAGCTTTCTTT. This codes for CASSQGQGDTEAFF.

The chain has TRBV28 and TRBJ1-2; the D is unclear. Trimming removed 5 bases at V and 8 bases at J, with 21 bases between. Germline loops: CDR1 MDHEN, CDR2 SYDVKM. This CDR3 spans 15 amino acids. The CDR3 protein is CASSPPPGFGRGYTF. The CDR3 nucleotides are TGTGCCAGCAGTCCCCCCCCCGGTTTTGGGCGCGGCTACACCTTC.

The CDR3: CASSYQTGPNTEAFF. The DNA for the CDR3 is TGTGCCAGCAGTTACCAGACAGGGCCGAACACTGAAGCTTTCTTT. The J gene is TRBJ1-1, the V gene TRBV6-6, with 7 bases lining up with TRBD1. Germline loops: CDR1 MNHNY, CDR2 SVGAGI (reference sequence). The V gene end was trimmed by 2 bases and the J gene end by 1 base; junction bases not matched to a gene: 4. The CDR3 contains 15 residues.

The chain combines TRBV5-1 with TRBJ2-7, with D perhaps assigned TRBD1 or TRBD2 (5 bases each). The CDR3 covers 13 residues. Trimming pared 3 bases from V and 4 bases from J, leaving 11 bases between. Germline V lookup: CDR1 SGHRS, CDR2 YFSETQ. CDR3 DNA sequence: TGCGCCAGCAGCTCCGGGGCGGGTTACGAGCAGTACTTC. Translating it yields CASSSGAGYEQYF.